A selection of T cell receptor beta chains follows, all from one sample in a study of TIL therapy for anti-PD-1-resistant metastatic lung cancer. Using immunoSEQ multiplex PCR, the repertoire was profiled, and TCRdb retains in-frame clones only, with some absent. Here the sample spans more than 45,000 clones, around 86% being singletons. The material sequenced was blood, taken at baseline. These receptor sequences come from a person aged 25 to 80 with non-small cell lung cancer. CDR3s include the opening cysteine and the closing phenylalanine or tryptophan. Each record gives: D gene, clone size, V gene, J gene, CDR3 DNA, CDR3 protein. A D gene is named only where the DNA matches it firmly. Size tells how often a clone was seen (once, few, many) or the class of an expanded clone, and some rows leave it out.

D: TRBD2; size: -; V: TRBV5-6; J: TRBJ2-1; DNA: TGTGCCAGTTTAGCGGGAAGGGATGAGCAGTTCTTC; CDR3: CASLAGRDEQFF
D: -; size: -; V: TRBV5-1; J: TRBJ1-6; DNA: TGCGCCAGCAGCTTGGCCCTGGGGACCTCACCCCTCCACTTT; CDR3: CASSLALGTSPLHF
D: -; size: -; V: TRBV14; J: TRBJ1-1; DNA: TGTGCCAGCAGCCACAGGGCCAGGGTGGATTGGTATACTGAAGCTTTCTTT; CDR3: CASSHRARVDWYTEAFF
D: TRBD2; size: -; V: TRBV18; J: TRBJ2-1; DNA: TGTGCCAGCTCACCACGGGGACTAGCGGAAAGCTCCTACAATGAGCAGTTCTTC; CDR3: CASSPRGLAESSYNEQFF
D: -; size: few; V: TRBV2; J: TRBJ1-5; DNA: TGTGCCAGCAGCCGTGAGGGGACAAAGCATTTT; CDR3: CASSREGTKHF
D: -; size: -; V: TRBV11-2; J: TRBJ2-2; DNA: TGTGCCAGCAGCTCGAGTGCAGGGGCCGGGGAGCTGTTTTTT; CDR3: CASSSSAGAGELFF
D: -; size: -; V: TRBV27; J: TRBJ2-7; DNA: TGTGCCAGCAGCCCCCAGGCAGGGGCCTCCTACGAGCAGTACTTC; CDR3: CASSPQAGASYEQYF
D: -; size: -; V: TRBV7-8; J: TRBJ1-1; DNA: TGTGCCAGCAGCCAACCCCCCGGCACTGAAGCTTTCTTT; CDR3: CASSQPPGTEAFF
D: -; size: -; V: TRBV20-1; J: TRBJ2-2; DNA: TGCAGTGCTAGTGTGGGGGATACGAGGAACACCGGGGAGCTGTTTTTT; CDR3: CSASVGDTRNTGELFF
D: -; size: -; V: TRBV20-1; J: TRBJ2-7; DNA: TGCAGTGCTAGAGTAAGGGGAGAGCAGTACTTC; CDR3: CSARVRGEQYF
D: TRBD1; size: -; V: TRBV19; J: TRBJ1-5; DNA: TGTGCCAGTAGTATAAAGACAGGGACGGGCAATCAGCCCCAGCATTTT; CDR3: CASSIKTGTGNQPQHF
D: -; size: -; V: TRBV7-9; J: TRBJ1-2; DNA: TGTGCCAGCAGCTTGGTCAGGGGAGGGCAAGATGGCTACACCTTC; CDR3: CASSLVRGGQDGYTF
D: -; size: -; V: TRBV5-8; J: TRBJ2-6; DNA: TGTGCCAGCAGCTTGGTTTGGTCTGGGGCCAACGTCCTGACTTTC; CDR3: CASSLVWSGANVLTF
D: -; size: -; V: TRBV30; J: TRBJ2-5; DNA: TGTGCCTGGAGTGGGGACATACAAGAGACCCAGTACTTC; CDR3: CAWSGDIQETQYF
D: TRBD1; size: -; V: TRBV5-4; J: TRBJ2-2; DNA: TGTGCCAGCAGCTCCTCGTCAGGGGGATACACCGGGGAGCTGTTTTTT; CDR3: CASSSSSGGYTGELFF
D: -; size: -; V: TRBV27; J: TRBJ2-1; DNA: TGTGCCAGCAGTTTAGGGGGACCCCCGGGTGAGCAGTTCTTC; CDR3: CASSLGGPPGEQFF
D: -; size: -; V: TRBV18; J: TRBJ2-2; DNA: TGTGCCAGCTCACCAGGAACCCAGGGGCCCGGGGAGCTGTTTTTT; CDR3: CASSPGTQGPGELFF
D: -; size: -; V: TRBV19; J: TRBJ2-4; DNA: TGTGCCAGTAGTTTCCACCGACAGCTAGCCAAAAACATTCAGTACTTC; CDR3: CASSFHRQLAKNIQYF
D: TRBD1; size: -; V: TRBV19; J: TRBJ2-6; DNA: TGTGCCAGTAGTATTCAATCGGGACAGGGGGCCTCTGGGGCCAACGTCCTGACTTTC; CDR3: CASSIQSGQGASGANVLTF
D: TRBD1; size: -; V: TRBV12-5; J: TRBJ1-5; DNA: TGTGCTAGTGCTGAGGGGGCCCAAGGCAATCAGCCCCAGCATTTT; CDR3: CASAEGAQGNQPQHF
D: TRBD2; size: -; V: TRBV5-1; J: TRBJ2-7; DNA: TGCGCCAGCAGCTTGGCGCGGGGGAGCTCCTACGAGCAGTACTTC; CDR3: CASSLARGSSYEQYF
D: -; size: -; V: TRBV9; J: TRBJ2-1; DNA: TGTGCCAGCAGCTCAGAGGGGGGGCGCTACAATGAGCAGTTCTTC; CDR3: CASSSEGGRYNEQFF
D: -; size: -; V: TRBV5-3; J: TRBJ1-5; DNA: TGTGCCAGAAGACTTCAGGGTCCCTTTAGCAATCAGCCCCAGCATTTT; CDR3: CARRLQGPFSNQPQHF
D: -; size: -; V: TRBV6-4; J: TRBJ1-2; DNA: TGTGCCACCTCAGGCGGGTTTAACTATGGCTACACCTTC; CDR3: CATSGGFNYGYTF
D: -; size: -; V: TRBV11-2; J: TRBJ2-5; DNA: TGTGCCAGCACCTCCCCTGGTGGTCAAGAGACCCAGTACTTC; CDR3: CASTSPGGQETQYF
D: -; size: -; V: TRBV2; J: TRBJ1-5; DNA: TGTGCCAGCAGTGGGCTGGGCAATCAGCCCCAGCATTTT; CDR3: CASSGLGNQPQHF
D: -; size: -; V: TRBV5-1; J: TRBJ1-1; DNA: TGCGCCAGCAGCTCCTGGGGGTCGAACACTGAAGCTTTCTTT; CDR3: CASSSWGSNTEAFF
D: -; size: -; V: TRBV12-5; J: TRBJ2-7; DNA: TGTGCTAGTGGTTTGGTACTCCGCGGGGTGGGCGACGAGCAGTACTTC; CDR3: CASGLVLRGVGDEQYF
D: TRBD2; size: -; V: TRBV3-1/TRBV3-2; J: TRBJ2-5; DNA: TGTGCCAGCAGCCAAGATTTCGGGGGACTAGCGGGAGAGACCCAGTACTTC; CDR3: CASSQDFGGLAGETQYF
D: -; size: -; V: TRBV15; J: TRBJ2-3; DNA: TGTGCCACCAGCAGAGAGGGTATAGGAAGCACAGATACGCAGTATTTT; CDR3: CATSREGIGSTDTQYF